This T cell receptor (beta chain) stems from a study of PD-1 blockade in classical Hodgkin lymphoma. This clone was seen just once. What it recognizes is unknown. Time point noted: cycle 4 day 1 (C4D1), after five to seven weeks of nivolumab. In every patient, relapse followed autologous stem cell transplantation, while exposure to brentuximab vedotin differed. The CDR3 has 15 residues. V was pared by 4 bases and J by 6 bases, with 4 bases of the junction left unmatched. The germline V gene has CDR1 SGHAT and CDR2 FQNNGV. Study conclusions and caveats: Diminished baseline TCR diversity has been reported in newly diagnosed patients relative to healthy donors.

Produced via immunoSEQ multiplex PCR; TCRdb's table is partial and in-frame only. Here the sample spans 6,000 to 10,000 clones, around 78% being singletons. Sequencing used peripheral blood mononuclear cells (PBMCs), obtained before the fourth cycle of nivolumab. This receptor was identified in a human donor with classical Hodgkin lymphoma. The rearrangement joins TRBV11-2 to TRBJ2-1; 12 positions match TRBD2. CDR3 protein: CASSSTSGGFNEQFF. CDR3 nucleotides: TGTGCCAGCAGCTCAACTAGCGGGGGGTTCAATGAGCAGTTCTTC.